What follows are 2 T cell receptor beta chains derived from one specimen sequenced in a study of blood T cell repertoires in COVID-19. Method: immunoSEQ multiplex PCR; TCRdb's copy keeps in-frame clones and lacks some. The repertoire holds roughly 100,000 clones, with about 90% as singletons. What was sequenced was peripheral blood. The receptors originated from a human donor in a cohort sampled during active COVID-19.

The J gene is TRBJ2-1, the V gene TRBV14; 7 bases fit TRBD2. V was clipped by 4 bases and J by 7 bases; unmatched bases: 7. The CDR3 runs 14 residues. CDR1 SGHDN and CDR2 FVKESK come from the germline V gene. The CDR3 sequence: CASSRELALNEQFF. The CDR3 bases are TGTGCCAGCAGCCGAGAACTAGCGCTGAATGAGCAGTTCTTC.

The rearrangement uses TRBV6-6 and TRBJ1-2; weak D call: TRBD1 (5 bases). The CDR3 runs to 13 residues. Trimming stripped 6 bases from V and 3 bases from J, with 11 bases between. Germline CDR1 is MNHNY and CDR2 is SVGAGI (reference sequence). In nucleotides, the CDR3 is TGTGCCAGCAGCGACAGACAGTACTATGGCTACACCTTC. This sequence encodes CASSDRQYYGYTF.